This T cell receptor beta chain originates from a study of neurological immune-mediated disorders. The cDNA was produced through 5'RACE with 10-nucleotide random UMIs. A single record per CDR3 protein comes from TCRdb applying MiXCR to the 5' RACE reads. The sample includes over 55,000 distinct CDR3 sequences, around 11% of them seen just once. Stated time point: longitudinal time-point 1 (baseline). It was from 2 million PBMCs stored at -80 C that the unsorted libraries were obtained. V gave up 3 bases and J gave up 3 bases, with 8 bases separating them. Germline V gene lookup returns CDR1 SQVTM and CDR2 ANQGSEA. The CDR3 runs to 13 residues. The study's findings and limits: None of the CDR3 amino acid sequences in expanded clones turned up in more than one subject, which points to private repertoires in all groups. The study found the most TCR clonal expansion in HTLV-1-associated myelopathy and the least in multiple sclerosis, below healthy controls.

In this sample, this clonotype turned up many times. Its antigen is as yet unknown. This TCR was sampled from a male donor with HTLV-1-associated myelopathy (HAM/TSP). Sequencing was done on a sample of PBMCs. V gene TRBV29-1 combines with J gene TRBJ2-2; tentatively, D is TRBD1 (6 bases). CDR3 amino acids: CSVDQGYTGELFF. CDR3 sequence (DNA): TGCAGCGTTGACCAGGGGTACACCGGGGAGCTGTTTTTT.